What follows are 12 T cell receptor beta chains derived from one specimen sequenced in a study of metastatic and nonmetastatic thyroid tumors. Until they underwent thyroid surgery, no patient had received any treatment. TCRdb reanalyzed the PCR reads with MiXCR. The sample yields roughly 58,000 clones, 4% to 5% seen once. Sample: blood. The receptors originated from a female donor with papillary thyroid cancer or a benign thyroid nodule (not recorded which). Some clones in this sample may be carry-over from other donors' samples.

This clone has ten or more counts. This chain links TRBV3-1 with TRBJ2-1; D is possibly TRBD1 or TRBD2 (6 bases each). Trimming removed 4 bases from V and 8 bases from J, with 15 bases in between. Germline V gene sequence: CDR1 LGHDT, CDR2 YNNKEL (reference sequence). The CDR3 length is 14 residues. The CDR3 sequence: CASSRALGGHEQFF. The CDR3 nucleotides read TGTGCCAGCAGCCGGGCTTTAGGGGGGCATGAGCAGTTCTTC.

The chain uses TRBV7-6 and TRBJ2-3; D gene unclear. The J call may be wrong; the DNA end is better matched by TRBJ1-5. This CDR3 comprises 13 residues. Looked up from germline, CDR1 is SGHVS and CDR2 is FNYEAQ. The CDR3 region has the DNA TGTGCCAGCAGCTTCTCCCTGGGTGATACGCAGCATTTT. It translates to CASSFSLGDTQHF.

This clone was detected many times. This sequence joins TRBV3-1 and TRBJ2-7; D remains ambiguous. Looked up from germline, CDR1 is LGHDT and CDR2 is YNNKEL (reference sequence). The length of the CDR3 is 16 residues. The V end lost 1 base, the J end lost 4 bases, and 17 bases lay between the germline ends. CDR3 DNA: TGTGCCAGCAGCCAAGGGGGAATGGACGCTGGGTACGAGCAGTACTTC. This sequence encodes CASSQGGMDAGYEQYF.

This clone has ten or more counts. This rearrangement joins TRBV20-1 to TRBJ1-1; the match to TRBD1 covers 10 bases. Germline lookup yields CDR1 DFQATT and CDR2 SNEGSKA (reference sequence). V dropped 5 bases and J dropped 11; count of bases not matched to a gene: 14. CDR3 length equals 14 residues. The CDR3 coding sequence is TGCAGTGCTGTGCGACAGGGGGCTCCTCGAGGGGCTTTCTTT. Translating gives CSAVRQGAPRGAFF.

This clone was seen ten or more times. This CDR3 is also generated by other DNA sequences in the sample. The CDR3 loop is CASSPGTVDYEQYF. The DNA of the CDR3 is TGTGCCAGCAGCCCAGGGACAGTAGACTACGAGCAGTACTTC. V gene TRBV7-9 combines with J gene TRBJ2-7, with 7 bases lining up with TRBD1. J gave up 3 bases and V 5 bases, and 7 bases lay outside the gene matches. Germline loops: CDR1 SEHNR, CDR2 FQNEAQ (reference sequence). The CDR3 sequence is 14 residues long. Filled out from reference TRBV7-9 and TRBJ2-7, the complete variable domain reads DTGVSQNPRHKITKRGQNVTFRCDPISEHNRLYWYRQTLGQGPEFLTYFQNEAQLEKSRLLSDRFSAERPKGSFSTLEIQRTEQGDSAMYLCASSPGTVDYEQYFGPGTRLTVT.

A few counts support this clone. Germline and junction disagree at one end, which may indicate a read error. The CDR3 is CAGSQDRAGTWGDTQYF. In DNA form, the CDR3 reads TGCGCCGGCAGCCAAGACCGGGCAGGGACTTGGGGAGATACGCAGTATTTT. The J gene is TRBJ2-3, the V gene TRBV4-1; D perhaps matches TRBD2 (6 bases). CDR1 and CDR2 (germline): MGHRA, YSYEKL. This CDR3 spans 17 amino acids.

The chain couples TRBV11-2 to TRBJ1-2; D not resolved. Trimming took off 5 bases at V and 4 bases at J, with 14 bases between the two ends. CDR1 and CDR2 from the germline V gene are SGHAT and FQNNGV. The CDR3 is made up of 14 amino acids. This CDR3 reads CASSPGGESYGYTF. The CDR3, as DNA: TGTGCCAGCAGCCCCGGCGGTGAGTCCTATGGCTACACCTTC.

The chain is built from TRBV18 and TRBJ2-1; D is perhaps TRBD1 (7 bases). Trimming left V 0 bases short and J 5 bases short, with 14 bases between. This CDR3 contains 16 residues. The V gene's germline CDR1 is KGHSH and CDR2 LQKENI. The CDR3 DNA follows: TGTGCCAGCTCACCACCCGTGCAGGGGGGACACAATGAGCAGTTCTTC. Protein product: CASSPPVQGGHNEQFF.

This rearrangement joins TRBV9 to TRBJ2-7; D gene uncertain. Trimming stripped 0 bases from V and 3 bases from J, with 13 bases between. The CDR3 spans 15 residues. Germline V gene data show CDR1 as SGDLS and CDR2 as YYNGEE. CDR3 residues: CASSVDVGSGYEQYF. The DNA for the CDR3 is TGTGCCAGCAGCGTAGATGTGGGGTCCGGCTACGAGCAGTACTTC.

The CDR3 spells CSAYSPTGSQPQHF. The CDR3, as DNA: TGCAGTGCTTACTCACCGACAGGTAGCCAGCCCCAGCATTTT. This rearrangement joins TRBV20-1 to TRBJ1-5, with a weak D call TRBD1 (6 bases). CDR3 length: 14 residues. Germline assignment: CDR1 DFQATT and CDR2 SNEGSKA (reference sequence). V shed 5 bases and J shed 7 bases, with 18 bases lying between them.

This clone was seen at least ten times. The chain carries TRBV28 and TRBJ2-1, with 7 bases matching TRBD1. With 6 bases clipped from V and 7 bases from J, the junction kept 6 bases outside the gene matches. The CDR3 length is 13 residues. Germline V lookup: CDR1 MDHEN, CDR2 SYDVKM. The CDR3 here is CASRPTGTNEQFF. In DNA form, the CDR3 reads TGTGCCAGCAGACCGACAGGGACGAATGAGCAGTTCTTC.

This clone came up many times. Sequence at one end of the junction differs from germline and may be a read error. The chain couples TRBV3-1 to TRBJ2-7; D may be TRBD1 or TRBD2 (5 bases each). The CDR3 has 14 amino acids. Per the germline V gene, CDR1 is LGHDT and CDR2 is YNNKEL (reference sequence). The CDR3 region is CTSSHRDHRDGQYF. The DNA for the CDR3 is TGTACCAGCAGCCACCGGGACCACCGAGATGGGCAGTACTTC.